Shown below are 3 T cell receptor beta chains from a single sample sequenced in a study of PD-1 blockade in classical Hodgkin lymphoma. Every patient experienced relapse after autologous stem cell transplantation, and brentuximab vedotin exposure varied. Assay used: immunoSEQ multiplex PCR; TCRdb lists only in-frame clones, some missing. The repertoire consists of tens of thousands of clones, with roughly 80% occurring once and the leading ten covering 22%. Specimen: peripheral blood mononuclear cells (PBMCs), collected before the second cycle of nivolumab. These receptors were taken from a human donor with classical Hodgkin lymphoma.

This chain connects TRBV15 to TRBJ2-2; possibly TRBD2 for D (6 bases). The CDR3 runs to 15 residues. CDR1 LNHNV and CDR2 YYDKDF come from the germline V gene (reference sequence). Trimming removed 8 bases from V and 6 bases from J, with 19 bases in between. The CDR3 protein is CATGGAGKRAGELFF. The CDR3 bases are TGTGCCACCGGCGGGGCAGGGAAGAGGGCCGGGGAGCTGTTTTTT.

This chain connects TRBV9 to TRBJ2-7, with 10 bases that match TRBD2. Germline-derived CDR1 and CDR2 are SGDLS and YYNGEE. V was pared by 0 bases and J by 3 bases, with 6 bases of the junction left unmatched. This CDR3 is 16 amino acids long. CDR3 coding DNA: TGTGCCAGCAGCGTAGGAGCGACTAGCGGGTACTACGAGCAGTACTTC. Protein sequence: CASSVGATSGYYEQYF.

The chain is built from TRBV9 and TRBJ2-1; D gene ambiguous. Germline assignment: CDR1 SGDLS and CDR2 YYNGEE. The CDR3 has 12 amino acids. The ends were cut back, 3 bases at V and 9 bases at J, with 10 bases in the middle. CDR3 in amino acids: CASSAQTSEQFF. The CDR3 bases are TGTGCCAGCAGCGCCCAAACAAGTGAGCAGTTCTTC.